This passage covers 32 T cell receptor beta chains from one sample sequenced in a study of blood T cell repertoires in COVID-19. TCRdb keeps only in-frame clones here, not all; method: immunoSEQ multiplex PCR. The data hold about 150,000 clones, with roughly four fifths observed a single time. The material sequenced was peripheral blood. Every receptor here comes from a woman of 80 years or more with acute or convalescent COVID-19.

The chain carries TRBV4-3 and TRBJ2-3, with TRBD2 identical over 8 bases. The germline CDR1 and CDR2 sequences are LGHNA and YSLEER. J lost 4 bases, V lost 0 bases, and 3 bases had no gene match. This CDR3 spans 15 amino acids. The CDR3 loop reads CASSQEGRGADTQYF. The DNA for the CDR3 is TGCGCCAGCAGCCAAGAAGGGCGGGGGGCAGATACGCAGTATTTT.

This sequence joins TRBV9 and TRBJ2-5, with D possibly being TRBD2 (6 bases). The CDR3 extends over 14 amino acids. Looked up from germline, CDR1 is SGDLS and CDR2 is YYNGEE. Trimming left V 3 bases short and J 5 bases short, with 14 bases between. CDR3 bases: TGTGCCAGCAGCGCGGGGACTGCCAGTGAGACCCAGTACTTC. It translates to CASSAGTASETQYF.

The chain employs TRBV4-1 and TRBJ1-1; D ambiguous. V dropped 0 bases and J dropped 6 bases, with 14 bases sitting between them. CDR3 length equals 15 residues. Per germline, CDR1 MGHRA and CDR2 YSYEKL. CDR3 region: CASSQEIGESAEAFF. Here the CDR3 DNA reads TGCGCCAGCAGCCAAGAGATCGGGGAATCAGCTGAAGCTTTCTTT.

The chain uses TRBV9 and TRBJ2-3, with 8 bases aligning to TRBD2. Germline V lookup: CDR1 SGDLS, CDR2 YYNGEE. V lost 3 bases, J lost 6 bases, and 6 bases stayed unmatched. The CDR3 spans 14 residues. The CDR3 DNA follows: TGTGCCAGCAGCGCCTTGACTAGCGTGGATACGCAGTATTTT. Translating gives CASSALTSVDTQYF.

The chain employs TRBV10-2 and TRBJ1-6; D gene uncertain. Trimming left V 0 bases short and J 6 bases short, with 3 bases between. In germline, CDR1 is WSHSY, CDR2 SAAADI. The CDR3 has 13 amino acids. The CDR3 loop reads CASSESSNSPLHF. In nucleotides, the CDR3 is TGCGCCAGCAGTGAGTCGAGTAATTCACCCCTCCACTTT.

The genes are TRBV7-9 and TRBJ2-7; 7 bases are shared with TRBD1. CDR3 length equals 13 residues. The germline gives CDR1 SEHNR, CDR2 FQNEAQ (reference sequence). J lost 6 bases, V lost 5 bases, and 7 bases had no gene match. The CDR3 nucleotides read TGTGCCAGCAGCCAGACAGGGTTTTCCGAGCAGTACTTC. Translated: CASSQTGFSEQYF.

The chain uses TRBV30 and TRBJ2-7; the D gene is possibly TRBD1 (6 bases). From germline, CDR1 is GTSNPN and CDR2 SVGIG (reference sequence). The V end was cut by 0 bases, the J end by 3 bases, with 9 bases between. This CDR3 region has 13 residues. Here the CDR3 reads CAWSVGQFYEQYF. CDR3 DNA sequence: TGTGCCTGGAGTGTAGGACAGTTCTACGAGCAGTACTTC. Combining the CDR3 with reference TRBV30 and TRBJ2-7 gives the whole variable domain SQTIHQWPATLVQPVGSPLSLECTVEGTSNPNLYWYRQAAGRGLQLLFYSVGIGQISSEVPQNLSASRPQDRQFILSSKKLLLSDSGFYLCAWSVGQFYEQYFGPGTRLTVT.

The rearrangement uses TRBV7-9 and TRBJ1-5; a possible D gene is TRBD1 (6 bases). The CDR3 loop spans 15 amino acids. V lost 1 base, J lost 0 bases, and 7 bases lay in between. Germline assignment: CDR1 SEHNR and CDR2 FQNEAQ (reference sequence). CDR3 nucleotide sequence: TGTGCCAGCAGCTTAGGGGGGCATAGCAATCAGCCCCAGCATTTT. Amino acid sequence: CASSLGGHSNQPQHF.

V usage is TRBV23-1 and J usage is TRBJ1-4; 9 bases are shared with TRBD1. TRBV23-1 is an ORF, with its function uncertain. V trimming: 0 bases; J trimming: 6 bases; junction bases outside the gene matches: 2. The CDR3 consists of 15 residues. The CDR3 nucleotides read TGCGCCAGCAGTCAATCGAACAGGGGGCATGAAAAACTGTTTTTT. As protein: CASSQSNRGHEKLFF.

The chain employs TRBV2 and TRBJ1-1; 7 bases agree with TRBD1. Trimming took 1 base from V and 0 from J; bases not matched to a gene: 2. This CDR3 is 15 amino acids long. Per germline, CDR1 SNHLY and CDR2 FYNNEI. The DNA for the CDR3 is TGTGCCAGCAGTGAAGGGGGACAGTTGAACACTGAAGCTTTCTTT. Translating gives CASSEGGQLNTEAFF.

This clone was seen a single time. The sample carries other DNA sequences with the same CDR3. CDR3 bases: TGCGCCAGCAGCTTGGGGCGGGGGGCCACCGGGGAGCTGTTTTTT. This encodes CASSLGRGATGELFF. This chain connects TRBV5-1 to TRBJ2-2; 8 bases are a match to TRBD2. The CDR3 consists of 15 residues. Germline trimming cut 0 bases from V and 4 bases from J; bases unmatched to any gene: 2. The germline V gene has CDR1 SGHRS and CDR2 YFSETQ.

The chain carries TRBV10-3 and TRBJ1-5, with no clear D. The CDR3 has 14 residues. V gave up 5 bases and J gave up 0 bases, with 8 bases separating them. Germline-derived CDR1 and CDR2 are ENHRY and SYGVKD. Here the CDR3 DNA reads TGTGCCATCAGTAGCGCCTCTAGCAATCAGCCCCAGCATTTT. It translates to CAISSASSNQPQHF.

V usage is TRBV27 and J usage is TRBJ1-1; no firm D call. Germline values: CDR1 MNHEY, CDR2 SMNVEV (reference sequence). With 3 bases removed from V and 2 bases from J, the gap between germline ends came to 10 bases. This CDR3 region has 14 residues. The CDR3: CASSFSVLNTEAFF. In DNA form, the CDR3 reads TGTGCCAGCAGTTTCTCGGTTCTAAACACTGAAGCTTTCTTT.

The chain couples TRBV12-5 to TRBJ2-7; TRBD1 matches 8 bases. J gave up 0 bases and V 5 bases, and 6 bases lay outside the gene matches. CDR3 length: 15 amino acids. CDR1 and CDR2 (germline): LGHNT, FRNRAP. Here the CDR3 reads CASGTGDRTSYEQYF. CDR3 nucleotides: TGTGCTAGTGGTACGGGGGACAGGACCTCCTACGAGCAGTACTTC. The complete variable domain, with remaining parts taken from reference TRBV12-5 and TRBJ2-7, reads DARVTQTPRHKVTEMGQEVTMRCQPILGHNTVFWYRQTMMQGLELLAYFRNRAPLDDSGMPKDRFSAEMPDATLATLKIQPSEPRDSAVYFCASGTGDRTSYEQYFGPGTRLTVT.

The CDR3 region is CASSSGGANPEAFF. Written as DNA, the CDR3 is TGTGCCAGCAGTTCAGGGGGCGCAAACCCTGAAGCTTTCTTT. The chain carries TRBV6-5 and TRBJ1-1; 8 bases map to TRBD1. Germline V gene lookup returns CDR1 MNHEY and CDR2 SVGAGI. This CDR3 spans 14 amino acids. Trimming took 4 bases from V and 6 from J; bases not matched to a gene: 7.

This sequence joins TRBV5-6 and TRBJ2-2; 12 bases match TRBD2. The CDR3 runs to 17 residues. CDR1 and CDR2 (germline): SGHDT, YYEEEE. With 4 bases clipped from V and 2 bases from J, the junction kept 6 bases outside the gene matches. DNA for the CDR3: TGTGCCAGCAGCCCCCCCGGACTAGCGGGAAACACCGGGGAGCTGTTTTTT. Its translation: CASSPPGLAGNTGELFF.

This chain links TRBV5-1 with TRBJ1-1; D is perhaps TRBD1 (6 bases). The CDR3 length is 13 residues. The V and J ends lost 0 bases and 5 bases respectively, with 8 bases between them. Germline CDR1 is SGHRS and CDR2 is YFSETQ. CDR3 loop: CASSLGTGTEAFF. The CDR3, as DNA: TGCGCCAGCAGCTTGGGTACAGGGACTGAAGCTTTCTTT.

This chain uses TRBV5-5 with TRBJ1-1; D remains ambiguous. V lost 0 bases, J lost 5 bases, and 20 bases lay in between. Germline values: CDR1 SGHKS, CDR2 YYEKEE (reference sequence). The CDR3 extends over 17 amino acids. CDR3 sequence: CASSLALQVRVWTEAFF. CDR3 DNA: TGTGCCAGCAGCTTGGCTCTTCAAGTACGGGTTTGGACTGAAGCTTTCTTT.

This clone was seen once. The V and J genes are TRBV6-6 and TRBJ1-3, with a tentative D call TRBD1 (5 bases). Germline lookup yields CDR1 MNHNY and CDR2 SVGAGI (reference sequence). This CDR3 has 14 amino acids. V was pared by 4 bases and J by 1 base, with 8 bases between. CDR3 region: CASSSGISGNTIYF. The CDR3 nucleotides read TGTGCCAGCAGTTCAGGGATATCTGGAAACACCATATATTTT.

CDR3 nucleotide sequence: TGTGCCAGCAGCTTCGGGACAGGGTTATTCTACGAGCAGTACTTC. This codes for CASSFGTGLFYEQYF. This rearrangement joins TRBV7-2 to TRBJ2-7; 9 nucleotides align to TRBD1. V was pared by 3 bases and J by 3 bases, with 6 bases of the junction left unmatched. From germline, CDR1 is SGHTA and CDR2 FQGNSA. The CDR3 sequence is 15 residues long.

The chain joins TRBV7-2 to TRBJ2-3; D ambiguous. Germline V lookup: CDR1 SGHTA, CDR2 FQGNSA. Trimming removed 1 base at V and 4 bases at J, with 18 bases between. The CDR3 sequence is 17 residues long. The CDR3 bases are TGTGCCAGCAGCTTAGAATCTAGGTTCCTACGTCCAGATACGCAGTATTTT. Protein: CASSLESRFLRPDTQYF.

This clone was counted a few times. Written as DNA, the CDR3 is TGTGCCAGCAGCAGAGGGACAGGTGGGGCTGAAGCTTTCTTT. Residues: CASSRGTGGAEAFF. The chain carries TRBV5-6 and TRBJ1-1, with TRBD1 matching 8 bases. V trimming: 4 bases; J trimming: 6 bases; junction bases outside the gene matches: 8. Germline V gene lookup returns CDR1 SGHDT and CDR2 YYEEEE. This CDR3 has 14 amino acids.

The chain recombines TRBV7-6 with TRBJ2-3; TRBD2 aligns across 10 bases. V dropped 3 bases and J dropped 2; count of bases not matched to a gene: 5. This CDR3 is built from 16 residues. CDR1 is SGHVS and CDR2 is FNYEAQ in the germline V gene. For the CDR3, the DNA is TGTGCCAGCAGCTTTTCAGCGGGAGGGGTCACAGATACGCAGTATTTT. Residues: CASSFSAGGVTDTQYF.

The chain recombines TRBV7-2 with TRBJ2-2, with 9 bases identical to TRBD2. The ends lost 1 base at V and 4 bases at J; junction bases unmatched: 4. CDR1 is SGHTA, CDR2 FQGNSA, per germline. CDR3 size: 16 residues. The CDR3 loop is CASSLVGGGATGELFF. The DNA for the CDR3 is TGTGCCAGCAGCTTAGTCGGCGGGGGGGCCACCGGGGAGCTGTTTTTT.

V and J are TRBV27 and TRBJ2-7; TRBD1 aligns across 7 bases. V gave up 3 bases and J gave up 6 bases; unmatched junction bases: 2. The CDR3 is made up of 12 amino acids. The V gene's germline CDR1 is MNHEY and CDR2 SMNVEV (reference sequence). The CDR3 bases are TGTGCCAGCAGTTTCAGGGGGACCGAGCAGTACTTC. Translation gives CASSFRGTEQYF.

The rearrangement uses TRBV19 and TRBJ1-1; perhaps TRBD1 as D (6 bases). V was pared by 4 bases and J by 6 bases, with 15 bases between. The CDR3 contains 14 residues. The germline gives CDR1 LNHDA, CDR2 SQIVND (reference sequence). CDR3 DNA sequence: TGTGCCAGTAGTAGCGGACAGCCTGTATCTGAAGCTTTCTTT. Translating gives CASSSGQPVSEAFF. Using reference TRBV19 and TRBJ1-1 for the parts outside the CDR3, the full variable domain is DGGITQSPKYLFRKEGQNVTLSCEQNLNHDAMYWYRQDPGQGLRLIYYSQIVNDFQKGDIAEGYSVSREKKESFPLTVTSAQKNPTAFYLCASSSGQPVSEAFFGQGTRLTVV.

This clone was detected only a few times. V usage is TRBV5-1 and J usage is TRBJ1-1; no reliable D call. Trimming took 0 bases from V and 0 from J, leaving 12 bases between them. CDR3 length: 16 residues. Per germline, CDR1 SGHRS and CDR2 YFSETQ. CDR3 coding DNA: TGCGCCAGCAGCTTGGACCGTGGGAGAGTGAACACTGAAGCTTTCTTT. The encoded protein is CASSLDRGRVNTEAFF.

J is TRBJ2-2 and V is TRBV5-1; D possibly corresponds to TRBD2 (6 bases). CDR1 SGHRS and CDR2 YFSETQ come from the germline V gene. V lost 0 bases, J lost 2 bases, and 11 bases lay in between. The CDR3 contains 16 residues. CDR3 region: CASSLAAGSNTGELFF. DNA of the CDR3: TGCGCCAGCAGCTTGGCGGCGGGGTCAAACACCGGGGAGCTGTTTTTT.

The J gene is TRBJ2-7, the V gene TRBV19; 8 bases agree with TRBD2. The CDR3 contains 15 residues. CDR1 is LNHDA and CDR2 is SQIVND in the germline V gene (reference sequence). The V gene end was trimmed by 4 bases and the J gene end by 0 bases; junction bases not matched to a gene: 5. The CDR3 DNA sequence: TGTGCCAGTAGTACCAGCGGGAGTAGCTCCTACGAGCAGTACTTC. It is translated as CASSTSGSSSYEQYF. Filled out from reference TRBV19 and TRBJ2-7, the complete variable domain reads DGGITQSPKYLFRKEGQNVTLSCEQNLNHDAMYWYRQDPGQGLRLIYYSQIVNDFQKGDIAEGYSVSREKKESFPLTVTSAQKNPTAFYLCASSTSGSSSYEQYFGPGTRLTVT.

CDR3: CSASGTGYGYTF. In DNA form, the CDR3 reads TGCAGTGCTAGTGGGACAGGATATGGCTACACCTTC. V and J are TRBV20-1 and TRBJ1-2; TRBD1 agrees at 8 bases. The CDR3 covers 12 residues. Looked up from germline, CDR1 is DFQATT and CDR2 is SNEGSKA (reference sequence). V shed 3 bases, J shed 5 bases, and the junction held 2 bases outside the gene matches.

V usage is TRBV2 and J usage is TRBJ2-3; TRBD1 might be the D (6 bases). The length of the CDR3 is 13 residues. Germline V gives CDR1 SNHLY, CDR2 FYNNEI. V was pared by 3 bases and J by 8 bases, with 12 bases between. The CDR3 DNA reads as TGTGCCAGCAGTGATATGGGCAGGGGTACGCAGTATTTT. Its protein is CASSDMGRGTQYF.

The J gene is TRBJ2-7, the V gene TRBV30, with a possible D match to TRBD1 (5 bases). The germline gives CDR1 GTSNPN, CDR2 SVGIG (reference sequence). CDR3 length: 11 amino acids. Trimming shortened V by 5 bases and J by 1 base, and 6 bases separated the two germline ends. CDR3 sequence (DNA): TGTGCCTGGCACAGGTCCTACGAGCAGTACTTC. It codes for CAWHRSYEQYF.